The 22 T cell receptor beta chains reported below all come from one sample, sequenced in a study of monozygotic twins with inflammatory bowel disease. Reprocessing the 5' RACE reads, TCRdb reports a single entry for every CDR3 protein and omits DNA. The sample totals approximately 400,000 distinct CDR3 sequences; its top ten clones hold 2.6%. Sample: blood. The origin of the receptors is a human donor with ulcerative colitis or Crohn's disease, or a healthy co-twin of an affected twin (not recorded which).

V and J are TRBV12-3 or TRBV12-4 and TRBJ1-1; lacking DNA, the TRBD1 call made by TCRdb goes unchecked. There are 14 residues in the CDR3. The CDR3 sequence: CASSFRQAGTEAFF.

The chain carries TRBV16 and TRBJ2-7; there is no DNA to check the TCRdb D call of TRBD1. CDR1 and CDR2 from the germline V gene are KGHSY and FQNENV. This CDR3 is built from 14 residues. The CDR3 is CASSPRQGSYEQYF.

The V gene is TRBV20-1, the J gene TRBJ1-5; TCRdb designates TRBD1, a call that cannot be tested without DNA. The CDR3 sequence is 16 residues long. Germline-derived CDR1 and CDR2 are DFQATT and SNEGSKA (reference sequence). CDR3 loop: CSARAEAGMGNQPQHF.

The genes are TRBV25-1 and TRBJ1-1; the TCRdb call, TRBD1, lacks DNA for checking. Per germline, CDR1 MGHDK and CDR2 SYGVNS. There are 18 residues in the CDR3. CDR3 sequence reads: CASSEYGSGGRANTEAFF.

The chain joins TRBV5-1 to TRBJ2-7; TCRdb gives TRBD2 as the D gene, but with no DNA this cannot be confirmed. This CDR3 comprises 13 residues. CDR1 SGHRS and CDR2 YFSETQ come from the germline V gene. The CDR3: CASSWTGRDEQYF.

The chain's CDR3 is CASTLGVLAEKYEQYF. V and J are TRBV12-3 or TRBV12-4 and TRBJ2-7; TCRdb's D call of TRBD2 is untestable without DNA. CDR3 length equals 16 residues.

CDR3 residues: CSASGVHEQFF. V is TRBV20-1 and J is TRBJ2-1. The CDR3 totals 11 residues. Germline-derived CDR1 and CDR2 are DFQATT and SNEGSKA (reference sequence).

This chain joins TRBV6-5 and TRBJ2-1. The germline CDR1 and CDR2 sequences are MNHEY and SVGAGI. The CDR3 contains 14 residues. The CDR3 sequence is CASSYSTSGFEQFF.

This CDR3 reads CASSYPVKGPETQYF. The chain has TRBV6-2 or TRBV6-3 and TRBJ2-5; TCRdb selects TRBD2, and the lack of DNA leaves this call unchecked. Per the germline V gene, CDR1 is MNHEY and CDR2 is SVGEGT. This CDR3 comprises 15 residues.

The chain links TRBV5-1 to TRBJ2-2. Germline V gives CDR1 SGHRS, CDR2 YFSETQ. The CDR3 length is 14 residues. The CDR3 protein is CASSVGEETGELFF.

The chain uses TRBV6-1 and TRBJ1-6; TCRdb's D gene call, TRBD1, goes unchecked for lack of DNA. Germline loops: CDR1 MNHNS, CDR2 SASEGT. The CDR3 consists of 14 residues. Here the CDR3 reads CASTTGTNNSPLHF.

This chain uses TRBV11-2 with TRBJ2-2; TCRdb calls TRBD1, which cannot be checked without DNA. CDR1 is SGHAT, CDR2 FQNNGV, per germline. The length of the CDR3 is 17 residues. Here the CDR3 reads CASSLGDRGWSTGELFF.

J is TRBJ2-5 and V is TRBV20-1; TCRdb's D call, TRBD1, is unchecked because there is no DNA. The CDR3 covers 15 residues. The germline CDR1 and CDR2 sequences are DFQATT and SNEGSKA (reference sequence). The CDR3: CSCKGGFSGQETQYF.

V usage is TRBV5-4 and J usage is TRBJ1-4; checking the TCRdb D call of TRBD1 is not possible without DNA. The CDR3 runs to 17 residues. CDR1 and CDR2 from the germline V gene are SGHNT and YYREEE (reference sequence). The CDR3 protein is CASSPTAGALANEKLFF.

This chain joins TRBV28 and TRBJ2-7; TCRdb gives TRBD2 as the D gene, but with no DNA this cannot be confirmed. The length of the CDR3 is 16 residues. The germline CDR1 and CDR2 sequences are MDHEN and SYDVKM. CDR3 loop: CASSRGTSSISYEQYF.

V gene TRBV5-1 combines with J gene TRBJ2-1. Germline V gene lookup returns CDR1 SGHRS and CDR2 YFSETQ. This CDR3 has 15 residues. CDR3 loop: CASKITGGSYNEQFF.

The V call is TRBV4-1, the J call TRBJ2-1; TCRdb lists TRBD2, though no DNA is available to test this call. The CDR3 is 17 amino acids. The V gene's germline CDR1 is MGHRA and CDR2 YSYEKL. CDR3 amino acids: CASSRGPARVSYNEQFF.

The chain has TRBV20-1 and TRBJ2-7; the D call from TCRdb, TRBD1, cannot be confirmed without DNA. The germline gives CDR1 DFQATT, CDR2 SNEGSKA (reference sequence). The CDR3 is 12 residues long. The CDR3 is CSAWDRAYEQYF.

The V and J genes are TRBV6-9 and TRBJ2-7; there is no DNA to check the TCRdb D call of TRBD1. The CDR3 has 18 residues. Germline V gene lookup returns CDR1 MNHGY and CDR2 SVAAGI. CDR3 sequence reads: CASSYSIETGGNGYEQYF.

This sequence joins TRBV23-1 and TRBJ2-1; there is no DNA to check the TCRdb D call of TRBD1. TRBV23-1 is an ORF, and what it does is uncertain. The CDR3 is made up of 13 amino acids. This CDR3 is CAAGGGPYNEQFF.

The genes are TRBV30 and TRBJ2-1; the D call of TRBD2 rests on TCRdb alone, since no DNA is present to check it. The CDR3 is 14 amino acids. The germline V gene encodes CDR1 GTSNPN and CDR2 SVGIG (reference sequence). Here the CDR3 reads CAWSLRTSLNEQFF.

The chain has TRBV7-2 and TRBJ1-2. Germline lookup yields CDR1 SGHTA and CDR2 FQGNSA. This CDR3 has 14 residues. CDR3: CASSLLGIQYGYTF.